These 2 T cell receptor beta chains share one sample of origin, sequenced in a study of cytomegalovirus exposure and HLA in healthy donors. The PCR employed 60 Vbeta primers together with 13 Jbeta primers. The assay was immunoSEQ multiplex PCR, and TCRdb's table has in-frame clones only and misses some. Seen here are about 160,000 clones, roughly four fifths observed once, and the top ten hold about 4%. Sequenced: PBMCs. The receptor source for this set is a man aged 50-59 years in good health and CMV-seropositive.

This chain joins TRBV9 and TRBJ2-2; TRBD2 agrees at 10 bases. In germline, CDR1 is SGDLS, CDR2 YYNGEE. Germline trimming cut 0 bases from V and 1 base from J; bases unmatched to any gene: 0. The CDR3 contains 16 residues. For the CDR3, the DNA is TGTGCCAGCAGCGTAGTAGCGGGGGGGAACACCGGGGAGCTGTTTTTT. It yields the protein CASSVVAGGNTGELFF.

The rearrangement uses TRBV19 and TRBJ2-2; 10 nucleotides match TRBD1. Losses at the gene ends were 6 bases for V and 6 bases for J; bases not matched to a gene: 7. This CDR3 is 15 amino acids long. The germline gives CDR1 LNHDA, CDR2 SQIVND (reference sequence). CDR3 sequence: CASRTGQGIAGELFF. CDR3 nucleotide sequence: TGTGCCAGTAGAACGGGACAGGGGATCGCCGGGGAGCTGTTTTTT.